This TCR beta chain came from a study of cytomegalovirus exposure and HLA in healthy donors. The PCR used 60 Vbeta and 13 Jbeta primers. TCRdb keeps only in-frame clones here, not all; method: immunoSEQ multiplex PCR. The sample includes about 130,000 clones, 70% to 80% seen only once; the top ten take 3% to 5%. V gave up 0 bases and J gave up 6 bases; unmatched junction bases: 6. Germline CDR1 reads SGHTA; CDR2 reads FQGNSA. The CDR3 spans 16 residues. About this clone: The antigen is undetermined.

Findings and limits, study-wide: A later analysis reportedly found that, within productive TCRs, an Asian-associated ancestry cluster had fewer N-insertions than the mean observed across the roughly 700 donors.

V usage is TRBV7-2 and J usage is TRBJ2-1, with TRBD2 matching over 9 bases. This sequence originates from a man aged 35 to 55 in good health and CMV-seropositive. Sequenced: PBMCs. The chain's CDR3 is CASSLAASGTPNEQFF. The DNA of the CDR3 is TGTGCCAGCAGCTTAGCGGCTAGCGGGACCCCCAATGAGCAGTTCTTC.